The T cell receptor beta chain described here comes from a study of CD8 T cells in Susac syndrome. Regarding the study as a whole: As the study acknowledged, the number of individuals in its TCR sequencing and HLA analysis was relatively small.

The multiple sclerosis control group consisted of treatment-naive patients whose relapsing-remitting disease, which was either stable or active, fulfilled revised McDonald criteria. Concerning this clonotype itself: What it binds is unknown.

The germline gives CDR1 ENHRY, CDR2 SYGVKD. This CDR3 has 14 residues. Deletions cut 6 bases from V and 3 bases from J, with 14 bases between. With random hexamers, about 0.5 to 1 ug RNA was reverse transcribed. Amplification of TCR beta CDR3 used immunoSEQ multiplex PCR across 54 Vbeta and 13 Jbeta. Via MiXCR, TCRdb re-called the immunoSEQ multiplex PCR reads, giving one row per CDR3 protein. Of hundreds of thousands of distinct CDR3 sequences listed, just under 95% are singletons. Sequencing was carried out using CD4+ T cells from PBMCs. The source of this sequence is a human donor with multiple sclerosis. V gene TRBV10-3 combines with J gene TRBJ1-2, with D perhaps TRBD1 (5 bases). This chain's CDR3 is CAIRVGQGDYGYTF. As DNA, the CDR3 is TGTGCCATCAGAGTGGGGCAGGGTGACTATGGCTACACCTTC.